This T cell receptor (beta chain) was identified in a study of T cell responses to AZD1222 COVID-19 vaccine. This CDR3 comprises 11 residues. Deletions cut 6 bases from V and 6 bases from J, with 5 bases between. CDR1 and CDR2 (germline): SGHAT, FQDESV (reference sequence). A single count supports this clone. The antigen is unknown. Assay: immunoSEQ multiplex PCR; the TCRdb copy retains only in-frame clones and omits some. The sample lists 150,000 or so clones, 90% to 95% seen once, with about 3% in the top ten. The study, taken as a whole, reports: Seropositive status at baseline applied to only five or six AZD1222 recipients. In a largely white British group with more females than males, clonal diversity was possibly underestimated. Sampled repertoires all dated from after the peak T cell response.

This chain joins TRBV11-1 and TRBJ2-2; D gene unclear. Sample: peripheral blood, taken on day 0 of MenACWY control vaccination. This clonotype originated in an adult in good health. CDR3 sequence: CASSPSGELFF. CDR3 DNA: TGTGCCAGCAGTCCATCCGGGGAGCTGTTTTTT.